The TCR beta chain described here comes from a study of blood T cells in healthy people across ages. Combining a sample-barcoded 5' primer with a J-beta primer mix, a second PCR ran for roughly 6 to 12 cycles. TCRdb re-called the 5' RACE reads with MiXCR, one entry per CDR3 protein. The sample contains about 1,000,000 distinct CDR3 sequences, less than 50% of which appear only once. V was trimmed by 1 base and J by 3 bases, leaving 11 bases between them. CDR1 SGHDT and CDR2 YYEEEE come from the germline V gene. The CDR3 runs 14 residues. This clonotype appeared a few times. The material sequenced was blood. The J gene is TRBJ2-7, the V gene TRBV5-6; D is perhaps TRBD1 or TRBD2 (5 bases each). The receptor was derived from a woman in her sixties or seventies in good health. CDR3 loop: CASSLRDGYYEQYF. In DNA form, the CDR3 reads TGTGCCAGCAGCTTGAGGGACGGCTACTACGAGCAGTACTTC. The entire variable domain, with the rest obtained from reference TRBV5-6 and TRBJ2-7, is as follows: DAGVTQSPTHLIKTRGQQVTLRCSPKSGHDTVSWYQQALGQGPQFIFQYYEEEERQRGNFPDRFSGHQFPNYSSELNVNALLLGDSALYLCASSLRDGYYEQYFGPGTRLTVT.